The 12 T cell receptor beta chains presented below share a single source sample, sequenced in a study of OX40 agonist ivuxolimab in advanced cancers. Clones were read by immunoSEQ multiplex PCR, and TCRdb kept only the in-frame ones, dropping some. The table includes 60,000 to 75,000 clones, 85% to 90% detected once. Sequencing was performed on CD4+ or CD8+ T cells sorted from blood, taken in a trial of the OX40 agonist ivuxolimab. The receptors here all came from an adult with an advanced solid tumor such as melanoma, head and neck, liver or kidney cancer.

The chain recombines TRBV4-3 with TRBJ2-3, with 7 bases fitting TRBD2. Germline CDR1 LGHNA, CDR2 YSLEER. The trim removed 4 bases at V and 5 bases at J, leaving 0 bases unmatched. The CDR3 consists of 12 residues. For the CDR3, the DNA is TGCGCCAGCAGCCTAGCGGGAGATACGCAGTATTTT. As protein: CASSLAGDTQYF.

The chain is built from TRBV7-9 and TRBJ1-2; no clear D. Trimming took off 5 bases at V and 14 bases at J, with 18 bases between the two ends. This CDR3 contains 12 residues. The germline V gene encodes CDR1 SEHNR and CDR2 FQNEAQ (reference sequence). The CDR3 coding sequence is TGTGCCAGCAGCCCAAAGGGCGCAGGCGGGACCTTC. This encodes CASSPKGAGGTF.

The chain carries TRBV28 and TRBJ1-2; D possibly corresponds to TRBD1 (5 bases). Germline CDR1 MDHEN, CDR2 SYDVKM. This CDR3 spans 14 amino acids. Trimming took off 4 bases at V and 0 bases at J, with 9 bases between the two ends. CDR3 region: CASSSPTANYGYTF. CDR3 nucleotide sequence: TGTGCCAGCAGTTCCCCGACAGCTAACTATGGCTACACCTTC.

The chain recombines TRBV4-1 with TRBJ2-6; maybe TRBD2 (6 bases). V shed 0 bases and J shed 6 bases, with 12 bases lying between them. This CDR3 is built from 16 residues. Germline CDR1 is MGHRA and CDR2 is YSYEKL. This CDR3 reads CASSQDWGLKANVLTF. CDR3 bases: TGCGCCAGCAGCCAAGATTGGGGACTGAAGGCCAACGTCCTGACTTTC.

This chain links TRBV2 with TRBJ2-1; perhaps TRBD2 as D (6 bases). The CDR3 runs to 16 residues. Trimming removed 4 bases at V and 1 base at J, with 14 bases between. Germline CDR1 reads SNHLY; CDR2 reads FYNNEI. In DNA form, the CDR3 reads TGTGCCAGCAGTGCTCAGCGGGCGGCGTCCTACAATGAGCAGTTCTTC. Translation gives CASSAQRAASYNEQFF.

This clone was detected once. The rearrangement joins TRBV7-8 to TRBJ1-3, with 8 bases identical to TRBD1. CDR1 and CDR2 from the germline V gene are SGHVS and FQNEAQ. Trimming removed 5 bases from V and 3 bases from J; junction bases left unmatched: 15. The length of the CDR3 is 18 residues. CDR3 nucleotides: TGTGCCAGCAGCCAGGGGTACAGGGGGAGGATCCGTGGAAACACCATATATTTT. Its protein product is CASSQGYRGRIRGNTIYF.

CDR3 sequence (DNA): TGTGCCAGCAGTGAATCCAGCGTAGGGACACCCGGAGGGCCCCAGCATTTT. Amino acid sequence: CASSESSVGTPGGPQHF. The V and J genes are TRBV6-1 and TRBJ1-5; D might be TRBD1 (6 bases). V was cut by 2 bases and J by 9 bases, with 23 bases left in between. CDR3 length equals 17 residues. CDR1 and CDR2 from the germline V gene are MNHNS and SASEGT.

This chain links TRBV2 with TRBJ2-7; 12 nucleotides match TRBD2. Germline V gene data show CDR1 as SNHLY and CDR2 as FYNNEI. The V and J ends lost 10 bases and 4 bases, in that order; junction bases with no gene match: 8. This CDR3 is 14 amino acids long. As DNA, the CDR3 is TGTGCCACCCGCCTAGCGGGGGGGGTGTACGAGCAGTACTTC. Translated, it gives CATRLAGGVYEQYF. Looking up the rest from reference TRBV2 and TRBJ2-7 gives the full variable domain: EPEVTQTPSHQVTQMGQEVILRCVPISNHLYFYWYRQILGQKVEFLVSFYNNEISEKSEIFDDQFSVERPDGSNFTLKIRSTKLEDSAMYFCATRLAGGVYEQYFGPGTRLTVT.

This chain's CDR3 is CASSQDLGNRGYEQYF. CDR3 DNA sequence: TGTGCCAGCAGCCAAGATTTGGGCAACAGGGGCTACGAGCAGTACTTC. V and J are TRBV4-2 and TRBJ2-7; TRBD1 agrees at 7 bases. The CDR3 contains 16 residues. The junction had 8 bases not matched to a gene; V was cut back by 0 bases and J by 3 bases. CDR1 and CDR2 (germline): LGHNA, YNFKEQ.

The chain couples TRBV14 to TRBJ2-5; 7 bases line up with TRBD2. The CDR3 contains 15 residues. Germline V gene data show CDR1 as SGHDN and CDR2 as FVKESK. V lost 1 base to trimming and J lost 2 bases; unmatched junction nucleotides: 4. CDR3 amino acids: CASSQGLGGQETQYF. The CDR3 bases are TGTGCCAGCAGCCAAGGGCTGGGGGGGCAAGAGACCCAGTACTTC.

The chain uses TRBV14 and TRBJ2-7, with D perhaps TRBD1 (5 bases). The CDR3 sequence is 15 residues long. Germline CDR1 is SGHDN and CDR2 is FVKESK. V lost 0 bases, J lost 6 bases, and 15 bases lay in between. The CDR3 spells CASSQDSQGISEQYF. The CDR3 DNA reads TGTGCCAGCAGCCAAGATTCCCAGGGAATTAGCGAGCAGTACTTC.

The chain carries TRBV28 and TRBJ1-2, with no clear D. The V and J ends lost 8 bases and 4 bases respectively, with 14 bases between them. The CDR3 runs 13 residues. CDR1 and CDR2 from the germline V gene are MDHEN and SYDVKM. CDR3 sequence reads: CASSSGNVYGYTF. The CDR3 DNA reads TGTGCCAGCTCCAGTGGAAACGTCTATGGCTACACCTTC.